The clone carrying this T cell receptor (beta chain) has at least ten counts. This entry is derived from a study of HIV-infected patients and healthy controls. The CDR3 covers 14 residues. CDR1 MNHEY and CDR2 SVGEGT come from the germline V gene. The V and J ends lost 3 bases and 6 bases respectively, with 12 bases between them. Via MiXCR, TCRdb re-called the 5' RACE reads, giving one row per CDR3 protein. This table holds some 70,000 distinct CDR3 sequences, approximately 21% found once. This rearrangement joins TRBV6-2 or TRBV6-3 to TRBJ1-5; a possible D gene is TRBD1 (5 bases). What was sequenced was CD4+ T cells from blood. This TCR was recovered from a human donor in good health. In DNA, the CDR3 is TGTGCCAGCAGTTATACGCAGGGAATTCAGCCCCAGCATTTT. It specifies CASSYTQGIQPQHF.